The 16 T cell receptor beta chains reported below all come from one sample, sequenced in a study of PD-1 blockade in mismatch repair-deficient tumors. TCRdb's table, derived via immunoSEQ multiplex PCR, lists solely in-frame clones and lacks some. Among about 100,000 clones listed, over 65% were seen once. Sequencing was performed on peripheral blood, taken roughly 35 weeks after starting pembrolizumab. The receptors come from an adult with mismatch repair-deficient cancer.

The V and J genes are TRBV7-8 and TRBJ2-1; the match to TRBD2 covers 12 bases. The CDR3 extends over 17 amino acids. V gave up 3 bases and J gave up 3 bases; unmatched junction bases: 6. The germline V gene has CDR1 SGHVS and CDR2 FQNEAQ. CDR3 nucleotide sequence: TGTGCCAGCAGCTTGGGTGGACTAGCGGGATACTACAATGAGCAGTTCTTC. Amino acid sequence: CASSLGGLAGYYNEQFF.

The chain employs TRBV9 and TRBJ2-5; 11 bases line up with TRBD2. Germline-derived CDR1 and CDR2 are SGDLS and YYNGEE. V was clipped by 2 bases and J by 4 bases; unmatched bases: 1. The CDR3 totals 14 residues. The CDR3 DNA follows: TGTGCCAGCAGCGTCGGACTAGCGGGAGAGACCCAGTACTTC. Encoded protein: CASSVGLAGETQYF.

The rearrangement joins TRBV19 to TRBJ1-4; D possibly corresponds to TRBD1 (6 bases). The CDR3 extends over 16 amino acids. Germline CDR1 is LNHDA and CDR2 is SQIVND (reference sequence). V was pared by 0 bases and J by 5 bases, with 13 bases between. CDR3 in DNA: TGTGCCAGTAGTATAGATCCGGGGGGCAGGAATGAAAAACTGTTTTTT. This gives the protein CASSIDPGGRNEKLFF.

The chain employs TRBV6-1 and TRBJ1-5; D is perhaps TRBD1 (5 bases). The CDR3 spans 14 residues. Looked up from germline, CDR1 is MNHNS and CDR2 is SASEGT. V was shortened by 7 bases and J by 1 base, with 11 bases between the two germline ends. CDR3 in amino acids: CASIVTASNQPQHF. The CDR3, as DNA: TGTGCCAGCATAGTGACAGCCAGCAATCAGCCCCAGCATTTT.

V is TRBV28 and J is TRBJ1-4; D call uncertain. The CDR3 consists of 12 residues. V lost 3 bases and J 7 bases, leaving 6 bases between the germline ends. Germline loops: CDR1 MDHEN, CDR2 SYDVKM. The CDR3: CASSFIGEKLFF. CDR3 nucleotides: TGTGCCAGCAGTTTTATAGGTGAAAAACTGTTTTTT.

This chain connects TRBV19 to TRBJ1-2, with D tentatively TRBD1 (5 bases). Germline V CDR1 and CDR2: LNHDA, SQIVND (reference sequence). This CDR3 comprises 11 residues. V gave up 10 bases and J gave up 6 bases, with 12 bases separating them. The CDR3 sequence is CATSWGDGYTF. CDR3 coding DNA: TGTGCCACCTCTTGGGGGGATGGCTACACCTTC.

V gene TRBV7-8 combines with J gene TRBJ1-4; a possible D gene is TRBD1 (5 bases). This CDR3 region has 13 residues. V dropped 5 bases and J dropped 4 bases, with 8 bases sitting between them. The germline CDR1 and CDR2 sequences are SGHVS and FQNEAQ. DNA of the CDR3: TGTGCCAGCAGCCGGGACGTTAATGAAAAACTGTTTTTT. Protein: CASSRDVNEKLFF.

The chain employs TRBV30 and TRBJ2-1, with a possible D match to TRBD2 (6 bases). The CDR3 is 14 amino acids. V lost 1 base to trimming and J lost 2 bases, with 9 bases between them. The germline gives CDR1 GTSNPN, CDR2 SVGIG (reference sequence). The CDR3 region is CAWSAGGAYNEQFF. Here the CDR3 DNA reads TGTGCCTGGAGTGCGGGCGGGGCCTACAATGAGCAGTTCTTC.

This clone was found a few times. The chain employs TRBV11-3 and TRBJ2-3; TRBD1 is a possible D gene (6 bases). The CDR3 runs 16 residues. From germline, CDR1 is SGHNT and CDR2 YENEEA. The V end was cut by 4 bases, the J end by 2 bases, with 16 bases between. CDR3 bases: TGTGCCAGCAGCTCGGGACAATACCGTCCCACAGATACGCAGTATTTT. Translated, it gives CASSSGQYRPTDTQYF.

The chain joins TRBV30 to TRBJ2-5, with D unresolved. The CDR3 totals 16 residues. V was shortened by 3 bases and J by 4 bases, with 21 bases between the two germline ends. CDR1 and CDR2 (germline): GTSNPN, SVGIG (reference sequence). As DNA, the CDR3 is TGTGCCTGGAGCCCGCCATTGCCCGGCAGGAGAGAGACCCAGTACTTC. Translation gives CAWSPPLPGRRETQYF.

This sequence joins TRBV21-1 and TRBJ2-2. TRBV21-1 is termed a pseudogene. The CDR3 length is 12 residues. The DNA for the CDR3 is TGTGCCAGCAGCAAAGATCCCGGGGAGCTGTTTTTT. This sequence encodes CASSKDPGELFF.

This rearrangement joins TRBV6-4 to TRBJ1-4; 9 bases align to TRBD1. The CDR3 runs to 21 residues. V was pared by 2 bases and J by 0 bases, with 16 bases of the junction left unmatched. CDR1 and CDR2 from the germline V gene are MRHNA and SNTAGT. CDR3 bases: TGTGCCAGCAGTGACCCACCGGACAGGGGATTGAGGAGAGCAACTAATGAAAAACTGTTTTTT. Encoded protein: CASSDPPDRGLRRATNEKLFF.

This chain connects TRBV20-1 to TRBJ2-1; D gene uncertain. Germline CDR1 and CDR2: DFQATT and SNEGSKA (reference sequence). The CDR3 has 11 residues. CDR3 bases: TGCAGGCCTTCCGGTTACAATGAGCAGTTCTTC. Protein product: CRPSGYNEQFF.

The chain is built from TRBV5-6 and TRBJ2-7; D is perhaps TRBD2 (6 bases). The CDR3 runs 15 residues. Germline values: CDR1 SGHDT, CDR2 YYEEEE. Trimming removed 4 bases from V and 2 bases from J, with 16 bases in between. CDR3 amino acids: CASSNPSVRAYEQYF. In DNA, the CDR3 is TGTGCCAGCAGCAACCCTAGCGTCCGAGCCTACGAGCAGTACTTC.

CDR3 sequence reads: CASNHAEGGPRTEAFF. The CDR3 bases are TGTGCCAGTAACCACGCAGAAGGGGGGCCCCGGACTGAAGCTTTCTTT. The genes are TRBV19 and TRBJ1-1; D might be TRBD1 (6 bases). CDR3 length: 16 amino acids. The germline gives CDR1 LNHDA, CDR2 SQIVND (reference sequence). The V end lost 7 bases, the J end lost 5 bases, and 23 bases lay between the germline ends.

This clone is a singleton in its sample. The chain is built from TRBV6-5 and TRBJ1-2; no clear D gene. V gave up 0 bases and J gave up 0 bases, with 8 bases separating them. This CDR3 has 15 residues. Germline V gene lookup returns CDR1 MNHEY and CDR2 SVGAGI. In DNA form, the CDR3 reads TGTGCCAGCAGTTACTCGGGGTCTTCTAACTATGGCTACACCTTC. Translation gives CASSYSGSSNYGYTF.